This entry lists 30 T cell receptor beta chains sequenced from one sample in a study of tumor and adjacent non-tumor tissue in lung cancer. RNA was extracted from bulk tissue without any cell sorting. A modified ARM-PCR protocol with three rounds of nested PCR amplified TCRbeta. TCRdb analysed the multiplex PCR reads with MiXCR anew, one entry per CDR3 protein. The sample records under 250,000 distinct CDR3 sequences, 71% being singletons. Source material: lung tumor tissue. Receptors were obtained from a man aged 60 to 75 with non-small cell lung cancer.

About this clonotype: Relative to the germline gene, one junction end is altered; a read error may explain this. V usage is TRBV11-3 and J usage is TRBJ2-7, with no clear D. The CDR3 totals 11 residues. Germline CDR1 reads SGHNT; CDR2 reads YENEEA. This CDR3 is CDSSLGSEQYF. The CDR3 region has the DNA TGTGACAGCAGTCTTGGTTCCGAGCAGTACTTC.

The rearrangement joins TRBV10-3 to TRBJ2-7; D call uncertain. The V gene lost 7 bases and the J gene lost 10 bases, with 20 bases spanning the gap. Germline assignment: CDR1 ENHRY and CDR2 SYGVKD. CDR3 length equals 13 residues. The CDR3 coding sequence is TGTGCCATCAAGAGAGCCCTTGCCTATGAACAGTACTTC. Translated, it gives CAIKRALAYEQYF.

This clonotype was found many times. This rearrangement joins TRBV20-1 to TRBJ1-4, with 7 bases lining up with TRBD1. The V and J ends lost 4 bases and 6 bases, in that order; junction bases with no gene match: 8. Looked up from germline, CDR1 is DFQATT and CDR2 is SNEGSKA (reference sequence). CDR3 size: 14 residues. The DNA of the CDR3 is TGCAGTGCTAAGAGAGGGGGCGACGATGAAAAACTGTTTTTT. This encodes CSAKRGGDDEKLFF.

This clonotype showed up just a few times. A single base separates this from a much larger clone, so it may be a read error. In this CDR3 the conserved last residue, phenylalanine or tryptophan, is missing, so a read error is likely. This chain links TRBV20-1 with TRBJ1-4; D not resolved. The V end was cut by 5 bases, the J end by 6 bases, with 10 bases between. Germline CDR1 and CDR2: DFQATT and SNEGSKA (reference sequence). The CDR3 runs to 12 residues. This chain's CDR3 is CSAEGRDEKLFY. CDR3 nucleotide sequence: TGCAGTGCTGAAGGGAGAGATGAAAAACTGTTTTAT.

This rearrangement joins TRBV6-5 to TRBJ2-7; 7 bases line up with TRBD1. This CDR3 has 15 amino acids. V shed 1 base, J shed 4 bases, and the junction held 7 bases outside the gene matches. Germline lookup yields CDR1 MNHEY and CDR2 SVGAGI. The CDR3, as DNA: TGTGCCAGCAGTTACTACATGACAGGGCCTTACGAGCAGTACTTC. Its protein is CASSYYMTGPYEQYF.

This clonotype was seen many times. This chain joins TRBV4-3 and TRBJ2-3, with 9 bases fitting TRBD2. CDR1 and CDR2 from the germline V gene are LGHNA and YSLEER. The CDR3 sequence is 16 residues long. Trimming removed 0 bases from V and 2 bases from J; junction bases left unmatched: 3. CDR3 DNA sequence: TGCGCCAGCAGCCAAGAGACTAGCGGATTCACAGATACGCAGTATTTT. It codes for CASSQETSGFTDTQYF.

Remarks on this clonotype: This is likely a read error, given that the CDR3 carries no conserved phenylalanine or tryptophan at its end. The rearrangement links TRBV12-3 or TRBV12-4 to TRBJ1-3, with TRBD1 matching over 7 bases. V trimming: 7 bases; J trimming: 8 bases; junction bases outside the gene matches: 14. The CDR3 totals 15 residues. Here the CDR3 reads CASTAYQGVVDTIYY. In DNA form, the CDR3 reads TGTGCCAGCACTGCATATCAGGGGGTAGTAGACACCATATATTAT.

The CDR3 DNA is TGTGCCAGCGGCTCCACAGGTTATAGCAATCAGCCCCAGCATTTT. Translated, it gives CASGSTGYSNQPQHF. The gene calls are TRBV7-8 and TRBJ1-5; weak D call: TRBD1 (5 bases). In germline, CDR1 is SGHVS, CDR2 FQNEAQ. The CDR3 extends over 15 amino acids. V was trimmed by 8 bases and J by 0 bases, leaving 14 bases between them.

In the case of this clonotype: At one boundary the junction diverges from the germline segment, which might be a read error. The rearrangement links TRBV12-3 or TRBV12-4 to TRBJ1-1; D call uncertain. This CDR3 is built from 13 residues. The CDR3 reads CASSDGLNNEAFF. Written as DNA, the CDR3 is TGTGCCAGCAGCGACGGCTTGAACAATGAAGCTTTCTTT.

Comment on this clonotype: This may be a read error: a much more frequent sequence differs by one nucleotide. V usage is TRBV5-1 and J usage is TRBJ1-4, with D possibly being TRBD1 (6 bases). CDR3 length equals 15 residues. Germline CDR1 reads SGHRS; CDR2 reads YFSETQ. In DNA form, the CDR3 reads TGCGCCAGCAGTCCAACGACAGGTCCACAGGAAAAACAGTTTTTT. Translating it yields CASSPTTGPQEKQFF.

As regards this clonotype: A much larger clone is a single base away; this may be a read error. The genes are TRBV20-1 and TRBJ2-2; TRBD2 is a possible D gene (5 bases). V lost 6 bases and J 4 bases, leaving 9 bases between the germline ends. The CDR3 totals 12 residues. CDR1 DFQATT and CDR2 SNEGSKA come from the germline V gene (reference sequence). The CDR3 DNA sequence: TGCAGTGCCAAAGAGGGCACCGGGGAGCTGTTTTTT. As protein: CSAKEGTGELFF.

V and J are TRBV4-1 and TRBJ2-3, with D possibly being TRBD1 or TRBD2 (5 bases each). V was pared by 7 bases and J by 2 bases, with 16 bases between. The CDR3 covers 15 residues. Germline CDR1 MGHRA, CDR2 YSYEKL. The DNA of the CDR3 is TGCGCCAGCACCCCCAGTGTGGGACCCACAGATACGCAGTATTTT. The encoded protein is CASTPSVGPTDTQYF.

The chain recombines TRBV7-8 with TRBJ2-7, with TRBD1 identical over 7 bases. Trimming removed 1 base from V and 13 bases from J; junction bases left unmatched: 16. The CDR3 totals 15 residues. Germline V lookup: CDR1 SGHVS, CDR2 FQNEAQ. The CDR3 loop is CASSLETGQSYEQYF. CDR3 bases: TGTGCCAGCAGCTTAGAGACAGGGCAAAGCTACGAACAATACTTC.

The rearrangement links TRBV20-1 to TRBJ2-3; 8 bases fit TRBD2. V shed 5 bases, J shed 4 bases, and the junction held 8 bases outside the gene matches. CDR1 DFQATT and CDR2 SNEGSKA come from the germline V gene (reference sequence). The CDR3 extends over 14 amino acids. Here the CDR3 reads CSADTGLVADTQYF. The CDR3 DNA reads as TGCAGTGCTGACACGGGACTAGTTGCAGATACGCAGTATTTT.

On this clonotype itself: Without the conserved terminal phenylalanine or tryptophan, this CDR3 likely stems from a read error. This chain connects TRBV11-3 to TRBJ2-1, with D maybe TRBD2 (5 bases). The germline V and J ends were trimmed by 9 bases and 2 bases, with 5 bases remaining between them. The CDR3 contains 11 residues. From germline, CDR1 is SGHNT and CDR2 YENEEA. CDR3 bases: TGTGCCAGTAGCGCCTACAATGAGCAGTTCCTC. Translated: CASSAYNEQFL.

This clonotype has only a few counts. This sequence joins TRBV4-2 and TRBJ1-2, with D perhaps TRBD1 (5 bases). Looked up from germline, CDR1 is LGHNA and CDR2 is YNFKEQ. The ends were cut back, 5 bases at V and 7 bases at J, with 17 bases in the middle. This CDR3 is built from 14 residues. CDR3 region: CASSNRGVQPGYTF. CDR3 nucleotides: TGTGCCAGCAGCAACCGGGGCGTCCAGCCTGGCTACACCTTC.

In regard to this clonotype: This may be a read error, as it is one base from a much larger clone. V gene TRBV11-1 combines with J gene TRBJ2-4; TRBD2 might be the D (6 bases). The V end lost 3 bases, the J end lost 3 bases, and 9 bases lay between the germline ends. CDR1 and CDR2 from the germline V gene are SGHAT and FQDESV (reference sequence). The CDR3 contains 14 residues. CDR3 in amino acids: CASSFREFKNIQYF. CDR3 coding DNA: TGTGCCAGCAGCTTCCGGGAGTTCAAAAACATTCAGTACTTC.

The sample holds one count of this clonotype. The junction and the germline gene differ at one end; a read error may be behind it. The V and J genes are TRBV11-2 and TRBJ2-3; D is uncertain. Germline V gives CDR1 SGHAT, CDR2 FQNNGV. The CDR3 consists of 13 residues. The CDR3 reads CTSSLSPTDMQYF. The CDR3 DNA sequence: TGTACCAGCAGCTTAAGCCCCACAGATATGCAGTATTTT.

Comments on this clonotype: The missing conserved phenylalanine or tryptophan at the end of this CDR3 makes a read error likely. V is TRBV6-2 or TRBV6-3 and J is TRBJ2-2; a weak D match, TRBD1 (6 bases). V was clipped by 6 bases and J by 7 bases, with 12 bases between them. The CDR3 has 13 residues. From germline, CDR1 is MNHEY and CDR2 SVGEGT. The CDR3 loop reads CASRQGFDGELFY. The CDR3 nucleotides are TGTGCCAGCAGACAGGGATTTGACGGGGAGCTGTTTTAT.

The sample holds many counts of this clonotype. The CDR3 loop reads CASSSDIHPHYEQYF. DNA of the CDR3: TGTGCCAGCAGTTCAGATATACATCCTCACTACGAGCAGTACTTC. The gene calls are TRBV28 and TRBJ2-7, with D unresolved. The CDR3 sequence is 15 residues long. Germline lookup yields CDR1 MDHEN and CDR2 SYDVKM. The V gene lost 4 bases and the J gene lost 3 bases, with 16 bases spanning the gap.

Only one count was recorded for this clonotype. A much larger clone sits a single nucleotide away, making a read error possible. The chain joins TRBV20-1 to TRBJ2-7; maybe TRBD2 (6 bases). The CDR3 loop spans 14 amino acids. The germline CDR1 and CDR2 sequences are DFQATT and SNEGSKA (reference sequence). Trimming took 1 base from V and 6 from J, leaving 16 bases between them. CDR3: CSARALGGHFEQYF. The CDR3 DNA sequence: TGCAGTGCTAGAGCGTTGGGAGGCCACTTCGAGCAGTACTTC.

Details on this clonotype: The CDR3 carries no conserved terminal phenylalanine or tryptophan, so it likely arises from a read error. This chain joins TRBV20-1 and TRBJ2-1, with 13 bases lining up with TRBD2. The V gene end was trimmed by 5 bases and the J gene end by 12 bases; junction bases not matched to a gene: 13. This CDR3 is built from 15 residues. Looked up from germline, CDR1 is DFQATT and CDR2 is SNEGSKA (reference sequence). The CDR3 reads CSALGLAGPRSGQFL. The CDR3, as DNA: TGCAGTGCTTTGGGACTAGCGGGGCCGAGGAGTGGGCAGTTCCTC.

Of note for this clonotype: With a much larger clone just one base away, this may be a read error. V usage is TRBV4-3 and J usage is TRBJ1-5; a weak D match, TRBD1 (5 bases). The CDR3 length is 15 residues. Germline loops: CDR1 LGHNA, CDR2 YSLEER. The germline V and J ends were trimmed by 0 bases and 8 bases, with 14 bases remaining between them. The CDR3 is CASSQDGGRNEPQHF. The CDR3 DNA sequence: TGCGCCAGCAGCCAAGATGGGGGGAGGAATGAGCCCCAGCATTTT.

A remark on this clonotype: A read error may account for a junction end that differs from germline. The chain employs TRBV11-2 and TRBJ1-1; D not certain. Germline CDR1 reads SGHAT; CDR2 reads FQNNGV. This CDR3 region has 14 residues. CDR3 amino acids: CASNLVGKATEAFF. The DNA for the CDR3 is TGTGCCAGCAACTTAGTCGGGAAGGCCACTGAAGCTTTCTTT.

This clonotype occurred once. The chain is built from TRBV12-3 or TRBV12-4 and TRBJ2-5; no reliable D call. Deletions cut 6 bases from V and 5 bases from J, with 10 bases between. There are 12 residues in the CDR3. The CDR3 nucleotides are TGTGCCAGCAGGATCAGCGCCGAGACCCAGTACTTC. It yields the protein CASRISAETQYF.

The chain recombines TRBV2 with TRBJ1-6; D is ambiguous. CDR3 size: 13 residues. V lost 4 bases and J lost 9, with 10 bases in between. The V gene's germline CDR1 is SNHLY and CDR2 FYNNEI. Written as DNA, the CDR3 is TGTGCCAGCAGTGGATCGGCGGCTTCACCCCTCCACTTT. Translation: CASSGSAASPLHF.

With regard to this clonotype: A single base separates this from a much larger clone, so it may be a read error. This chain links TRBV6-5 with TRBJ2-1, with a weak D call TRBD1 (6 bases). Germline lookup yields CDR1 MNHEY and CDR2 SVGAGI. V was shortened by 5 bases and J by 10 bases, with 21 bases between the two germline ends. The CDR3 covers 15 residues. CDR3 protein: CASSAGVGAVFEQFF. The CDR3 DNA reads as TGTGCCAGCAGTGCCGGGGTGGGGGCGGTGTTCGAGCAGTTCTTC.

This clonotype was detected once. Sequence at one end of the junction differs from germline and may be a read error. This chain joins TRBV20-1 and TRBJ2-3; D is unresolved. Germline CDR1 reads DFQATT; CDR2 reads SNEGSKA (reference sequence). This CDR3 region has 16 residues. CDR3 sequence: CSASDMFTINSDRQYF. The CDR3 bases are TGCAGTGCTAGTGATATGTTTACGATTAACTCAGATAGGCAGTATTTT.

Regarding this clonotype: This may be a read error: a much more frequent sequence differs by one nucleotide. CDR3 sequence (DNA): TGTGCCAGCAGGCCTCAACAGGGGGCAACAATTTTTGGCTACACCTTC. This encodes CASRPQQGATIFGYTF. The V call is TRBV28, the J call TRBJ1-2; 9 bases agree with TRBD1. The CDR3 runs 16 residues. With 6 bases clipped from V and 7 bases from J, the junction kept 15 bases outside the gene matches. Germline-derived CDR1 and CDR2 are MDHEN and SYDVKM.

This clonotype was picked up many times. The V gene is TRBV11-2, the J gene TRBJ2-1; 7 bases map to TRBD2. The CDR3 is 15 residues long. V was clipped by 5 bases and J by 0 bases; unmatched bases: 4. Germline V CDR1 and CDR2: SGHAT, FQNNGV. In nucleotides, the CDR3 is TGTGCCAGCAGCCCCAGCGGGACCTCCTACAATGAGCAGTTCTTC. Protein: CASSPSGTSYNEQFF.